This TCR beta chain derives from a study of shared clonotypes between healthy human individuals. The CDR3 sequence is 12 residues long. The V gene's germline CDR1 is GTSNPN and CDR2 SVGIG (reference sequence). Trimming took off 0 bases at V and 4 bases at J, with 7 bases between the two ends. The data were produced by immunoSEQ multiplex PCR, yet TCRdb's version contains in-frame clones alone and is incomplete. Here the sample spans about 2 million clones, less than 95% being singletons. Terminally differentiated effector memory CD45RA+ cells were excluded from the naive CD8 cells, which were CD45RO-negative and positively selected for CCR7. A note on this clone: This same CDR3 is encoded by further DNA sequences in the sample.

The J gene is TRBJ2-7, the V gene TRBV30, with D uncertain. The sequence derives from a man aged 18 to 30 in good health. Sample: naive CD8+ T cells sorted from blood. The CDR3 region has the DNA TGTGCCTGGAGTGTAAACGGGTACGAGCAGTACTTC. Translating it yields CAWSVNGYEQYF.